This T cell receptor (beta chain) was recovered during a study of CD8 T cells in ankylosing spondylitis. Broader study findings: The study looked at matched synovial fluid samples from ankylosing spondylitis patients. Disease-linked clones were reported to be significantly enriched there.

Generation of TCR beta libraries employed quantitative 5'-RACE incorporating molecular barcodes. TCRdb ran MiXCR on the 5' RACE reads and lists one entry per CDR3 protein. The sample shows about 30,000 distinct CDR3 sequences, over 12% of them seen only once. This CDR3 region has 12 residues. Trimming cost V 5 bases and J 5 bases, with 7 bases left between them. This clonotype has more than one count but fewer than ten. Its target is not known. The gene calls are TRBV12-3 or TRBV12-4 and TRBJ2-1; D is ambiguous. The TCR sequence derives from a male donor with ankylosing spondylitis or in good health (not recorded which). Sequencing used blood. This chain's CDR3 is CASSGNHNEQFF. As DNA, the CDR3 is TGTGCCAGCAGTGGGAATCACAATGAGCAGTTCTTC.